Presented here are 27 T cell receptor beta chains from one specimen sequenced in a study of Ad26.COV2.S vaccination and SARS-CoV-2 variants. The treatment denotes: roughly 20 received Ad26.COV2.S at low or high dose, single or two shots; roughly five received placebo; per-sample allocation not given. Each sample was drawn 63 days after the first injection (of vaccine or placebo). Clones were sequenced by immunoSEQ multiplex PCR, and TCRdb holds only the in-frame ones, with some missing. This table has roughly 510,000 clones, 87% appearing once. The sample consisted of peripheral blood, taken in a trial of Ad26.COV2.S vaccine versus placebo. The receptors were sampled from a person aged 18 to 59 who received the Ad26.COV2.S COVID-19 vaccine or a placebo.

The chain couples TRBV19 to TRBJ1-2; tentative D call: TRBD1 (6 bases). Per germline, CDR1 LNHDA and CDR2 SQIVND (reference sequence). Trimming removed 3 bases at V and 8 bases at J, with 16 bases between. This CDR3 comprises 14 residues. In DNA, the CDR3 is TGTGCCAGTAGTATTCTTCCCAGGGGATACGGCTACACCTTC. Protein product: CASSILPRGYGYTF. The entire variable domain, with the rest obtained from reference TRBV19 and TRBJ1-2, is as follows: DGGITQSPKYLFRKEGQNVTLSCEQNLNHDAMYWYRQDPGQGLRLIYYSQIVNDFQKGDIAEGYSVSREKKESFPLTVTSAQKNPTAFYLCASSILPRGYGYTFGSGTRLTVV.

V gene TRBV4-2 combines with J gene TRBJ2-7, with TRBD1 identical over 9 bases. Trimming took 0 bases from V and 5 from J; bases not matched to a gene: 11. Germline V gene data show CDR1 as LGHNA and CDR2 as YNFKEQ. The CDR3 spans 17 residues. The CDR3 nucleotides are TGTGCCAGCAGCCAAGATCCCACCGGGACAGGGATCGACGAGCAGTACTTC. Its translation: CASSQDPTGTGIDEQYF.

The rearrangement joins TRBV10-2 to TRBJ1-4; TRBD1 might be the D (6 bases). The length of the CDR3 is 14 residues. Per the germline V gene, CDR1 is WSHSY and CDR2 is SAAADI. The ends were cut back, 6 bases at V and 8 bases at J, with 16 bases in the middle. CDR3 sequence (DNA): TGCGCCAGCAGGGAACCAGGGGCCCCCGAAAAACTGTTTTTT. Translated: CASREPGAPEKLFF.

V gene TRBV6-5 combines with J gene TRBJ1-4, with D hard to call. The germline V and J ends were trimmed by 7 bases and 4 bases, with 7 bases remaining between them. The germline V gene has CDR1 MNHEY and CDR2 SVGAGI. The CDR3 totals 12 residues. The CDR3 loop reads CASKGRNEKLFF. The CDR3 DNA follows: TGTGCCAGCAAAGGACGTAATGAAAAACTGTTTTTT.

This clone was counted a single time. The sample has other DNA sequences that encode this CDR3 too. The chain recombines TRBV30 with TRBJ1-1; the D gene is possibly TRBD1 (5 bases). With 0 bases removed from V and 8 bases from J, the gap between germline ends came to 7 bases. This CDR3 comprises 11 residues. Germline assignment: CDR1 GTSNPN and CDR2 SVGIG (reference sequence). The CDR3 DNA sequence: TGTGCCTGGAGTGTTGGGGGGGAAGCTTTCTTT. Amino acids: CAWSVGGEAFF. Full variable domain (remainder filled in from reference TRBV30 and TRBJ1-1): SQTIHQWPATLVQPVGSPLSLECTVEGTSNPNLYWYRQAAGRGLQLLFYSVGIGQISSEVPQNLSASRPQDRQFILSSKKLLLSDSGFYLCAWSVGGEAFFGQGTRLTVV.

This chain's CDR3 is CASNDKLGTGYTGELFF. DNA for the CDR3: TGTGCCAGCAACGACAAATTGGGGACAGGGTACACCGGGGAGCTGTTTTTT. The rearrangement uses TRBV18 and TRBJ2-2; 9 bases line up with TRBD1. CDR3 size: 17 residues. Per germline, CDR1 KGHSH and CDR2 LQKENI. V trimming: 8 bases; J trimming: 3 bases; junction bases outside the gene matches: 13.

V gene TRBV24-1 combines with J gene TRBJ2-1; D might be TRBD1 (6 bases). The germline V gene has CDR1 KGHDR and CDR2 SFDVKD. The CDR3 contains 16 residues. Trimming stripped 3 bases from V and 9 bases from J, with 20 bases between. The CDR3 DNA reads as TGTGCCACCAGTGATCCAGGCAAGGCAGGGGAGCCTGAGCAGTTCTTC. Its protein product is CATSDPGKAGEPEQFF.

V is TRBV28 and J is TRBJ2-7; 10 nucleotides agree with TRBD2. V dropped 5 bases and J dropped 4; count of bases not matched to a gene: 20. This CDR3 spans 19 amino acids. Looked up from germline, CDR1 is MDHEN and CDR2 is SYDVKM. The CDR3 DNA sequence: TGTGCCAGCAGTGAATCTGGGGCTAGCGGGAGTAATTTCCCTTACGAGCAGTACTTC. It yields the protein CASSESGASGSNFPYEQYF.

This rearrangement joins TRBV27 to TRBJ1-1; 7 nucleotides match TRBD1. This CDR3 is built from 14 residues. The germline CDR1 and CDR2 sequences are MNHEY and SMNVEV (reference sequence). V shed 5 bases, J shed 8 bases, and the junction held 11 bases outside the gene matches. The CDR3 loop reads CASSPLTGRSEAFF. CDR3 in DNA: TGTGCCAGCAGTCCCCTGACAGGGCGTTCCGAAGCTTTCTTT.

V gene TRBV2 combines with J gene TRBJ2-7, with D perhaps matching TRBD1 (5 bases). The CDR3 is 13 residues long. Germline CDR1 and CDR2: SNHLY and FYNNEI. The V end lost 6 bases, the J end lost 2 bases, and 11 bases lay between the germline ends. CDR3 sequence (DNA): TGTGCCAGCAGCATGGACACAGCCTACGAGCAGTACTTC. Its translation is CASSMDTAYEQYF.

The V call is TRBV27, the J call TRBJ1-1, with D perhaps matching TRBD1 (6 bases). The CDR3 runs to 14 residues. The V gene's germline CDR1 is MNHEY and CDR2 SMNVEV (reference sequence). Trimming took off 6 bases at V and 1 base at J, with 12 bases between the two ends. DNA of the CDR3: TGTGCCAGCAGATCGGACAGCAGGAACACTGAAGCTTTCTTT. It specifies CASRSDSRNTEAFF.

The chain carries TRBV12-3 or TRBV12-4 and TRBJ1-1; TRBD1 might be the D (5 bases). Trimming shortened V by 2 bases and J by 3 bases, and 7 bases separated the two germline ends. This CDR3 has 13 amino acids. The CDR3 DNA reads TGTGCCAGCAGTTTACAGGGACACACTGAAGCTTTCTTT. Translating gives CASSLQGHTEAFF.

The CDR3 nucleotides are TGTGCCAGCAGTTACTCCCCGGGAGGGAGTACCTACGAGCAGTACTTC. Its protein product is CASSYSPGGSTYEQYF. The chain joins TRBV6-7 to TRBJ2-7; the match to TRBD2 covers 8 bases. TRBV6-7 qualifies as an ORF whose function is uncertain. This CDR3 contains 16 residues. The J segment lost 2 bases and the V segment lost 0 bases, leaving 6 bases of the junction unmatched.

The chain is built from TRBV6-6 and TRBJ2-7, with TRBD2 matching over 7 bases. Germline CDR1 is MNHNY and CDR2 is SVGAGI (reference sequence). V gave up 5 bases and J gave up 6 bases; unmatched junction bases: 10. The CDR3 is made up of 14 amino acids. CDR3 sequence (DNA): TGTGCCAGCAGTCGCCCCAGGACTAGTTCCGAGCAGTACTTC. Translated: CASSRPRTSSEQYF.

The chain combines TRBV10-3 with TRBJ1-3; unclear D gene. Trimming removed 10 bases at V and 0 bases at J, with 13 bases between. Germline lookup yields CDR1 ENHRY and CDR2 SYGVKD. This CDR3 is built from 14 residues. The CDR3 spells CATAGSYSGNTIYF. CDR3 coding DNA: TGTGCCACCGCAGGATCGTACTCTGGAAACACCATATATTTT.

The genes are TRBV5-1 and TRBJ2-1, with 9 bases fitting TRBD2. The trim removed 6 bases at V and 5 bases at J, leaving 6 bases unmatched. Germline CDR1 and CDR2: SGHRS and YFSETQ. The length of the CDR3 is 14 residues. As DNA, the CDR3 is TGCGCCAGCAACAGCGGGAGGACAAACAATGAGCAGTTCTTC. Encoded protein: CASNSGRTNNEQFF.

The chain carries TRBV10-3 and TRBJ2-1; 8 bases fit TRBD2. Germline CDR1 is ENHRY and CDR2 is SYGVKD. There are 13 residues in the CDR3. Trimming removed 9 bases from V and 14 bases from J; junction bases left unmatched: 15. Here the CDR3 reads CAIASDQREPKFF. The DNA of the CDR3 is TGTGCCATTGCGTCGGACCAGCGGGAGCCCAAGTTCTTC.

This chain joins TRBV29-1 and TRBJ2-5, with D possibly being TRBD1 (5 bases). This CDR3 spans 15 amino acids. The V end lost 4 bases, the J end lost 6 bases, and 21 bases lay between the germline ends. Germline CDR1 and CDR2: SQVTM and ANQGSEA. The CDR3 DNA sequence: TGCAGCGTTGCAAATTCAAGGGGAAGGGGAAAGACCCAGTACTTC. This encodes CSVANSRGRGKTQYF.

The chain employs TRBV15 and TRBJ1-6, with D uncertain. This CDR3 comprises 17 residues. V was clipped by 1 base and J by 5 bases, with 15 bases between them. Germline assignment: CDR1 LNHNV and CDR2 YYDKDF (reference sequence). In DNA form, the CDR3 reads TGTGCCACCAGCAGAGTGGCCGGGGTCTTCCATAATTCACCCCTCCACTTT. Translated, it gives CATSRVAGVFHNSPLHF.

The chain employs TRBV5-6 and TRBJ1-1; D may be TRBD1 (5 bases). Trimming took off 5 bases at V and 0 bases at J, with 14 bases between the two ends. There are 15 residues in the CDR3. Germline V gene data show CDR1 as SGHDT and CDR2 as YYEEEE. CDR3 nucleotides: TGTGCCAGCAGAAAACCGGGGGAGATGAACACTGAAGCTTTCTTT. It translates to CASRKPGEMNTEAFF.

This CDR3 reads CASSTSMLYQETQYF. The CDR3, as DNA: TGTGCCAGCAGCACCAGCATGCTCTACCAAGAGACCCAGTACTTC. The chain uses TRBV7-2 and TRBJ2-5; D uncertain. From germline, CDR1 is SGHTA and CDR2 FQGNSA. This CDR3 has 15 amino acids. With 5 bases removed from V and 0 bases from J, the gap between germline ends came to 13 bases.

The rearrangement uses TRBV10-3 and TRBJ1-6; D may be TRBD1 (6 bases). The germline V and J ends were trimmed by 6 bases and 7 bases, with 16 bases remaining between them. The germline CDR1 and CDR2 sequences are ENHRY and SYGVKD. CDR3 length equals 15 residues. The CDR3 loop is CAIRGEGTKNSPLHF. CDR3 bases: TGTGCCATCAGAGGGGAAGGGACAAAGAATTCACCCCTCCACTTT.

This chain joins TRBV27 and TRBJ2-2; 10 bases match TRBD2. V shed 6 bases, J shed 0 bases, and the junction held 7 bases outside the gene matches. The CDR3 is made up of 17 amino acids. The germline V gene has CDR1 MNHEY and CDR2 SMNVEV (reference sequence). Here the CDR3 reads CASRPILAGSNTGELFF. Here the CDR3 DNA reads TGTGCCAGCAGACCTATACTAGCGGGGTCGAACACCGGGGAGCTGTTTTTT.

This clone was counted only a few times. The genes are TRBV7-2 and TRBJ1-5; D is perhaps TRBD1 (5 bases). Germline V CDR1 and CDR2: SGHTA, FQGNSA. Trimming left V 5 bases short and J 5 bases short, with 10 bases between. The CDR3 spans 13 residues. The CDR3: CASSVRGDQPQHF. The CDR3 DNA is TGTGCCAGCAGCGTTCGGGGGGATCAGCCCCAGCATTTT.

For the CDR3, the DNA is TGTGCCAGTAGTATAAGGGCCGGGATGAACACTGAAGCTTTCTTT. This sequence encodes CASSIRAGMNTEAFF. The chain uses TRBV19 and TRBJ1-1; no reliable D call. Germline CDR1 LNHDA, CDR2 SQIVND (reference sequence). Trimming stripped 2 bases from V and 0 bases from J, with 10 bases between. The CDR3 length is 15 residues.

V and J are TRBV13 and TRBJ2-2; 8 bases line up with TRBD2. The junction had 2 bases not matched to a gene; V was cut back by 0 bases and J by 8 bases. The germline CDR1 and CDR2 sequences are PRHDT and FYEKMQ (reference sequence). CDR3 length equals 14 residues. CDR3 protein: CASSLGRLAGELFF. In DNA, the CDR3 is TGTGCCAGCAGCTTAGGGAGACTAGCGGGGGAGCTGTTTTTT. The full variable domain, its missing parts supplied by reference TRBV13 and TRBJ2-2, is AAGVIQSPRHLIKEKRETATLKCYPIPRHDTVYWYQQGPGQDPQFLISFYEKMQSDKGSIPDRFSAQQFSDYHSELNMSSLELGDSALYFCASSLGRLAGELFFGEGSRLTVL.

This rearrangement joins TRBV7-2 to TRBJ2-7; D is tentatively TRBD1 or TRBD2 (5 bases each). CDR3 length: 15 residues. Germline values: CDR1 SGHTA, CDR2 FQGNSA. Trimming took 1 base from V and 0 from J, leaving 10 bases between them. The CDR3 DNA reads TGTGCCAGCAGCTTAGGGCCGGGGCCCTCCTACGAGCAGTACTTC. This codes for CASSLGPGPSYEQYF.